This paragraph covers one T cell receptor beta chain sequence. Its antigen is as yet unknown. Using a J-beta primer mix together with a sample-barcoded 5' primer, a second PCR was run for roughly 6 to 11 cycles. Every cDNA was tagged by a template-switch adaptor with 12 random nucleotides. MiXCR was run by TCRdb on the 5' RACE reads, yielding one entry per CDR3 protein. Counted here are about 570,000 distinct CDR3 sequences, approximately 30% occurring once; the ten biggest clones make up about 18%. The data originate from a study of blood T cells in healthy people across ages. V gave up 7 bases and J gave up 10 bases; unmatched junction bases: 18. This CDR3 spans 16 amino acids. Per germline, CDR1 MNHNS and CDR2 SASEGT. General observations from the study: Donor CMV status was unknown, possibly confounding expanded clonotype changes. PBMCs that were unsorted prevented a conclusive naive versus antigen-experienced comparison. Higher diversity and more naive CD4+ cells were features of long-lived donors, compared to aged donors.

The sequenced sample consisted of blood. This chain connects TRBV6-1 to TRBJ2-1; 8 nucleotides agree with TRBD1. The origin of this receptor is a woman between 65 and 79 years old in good health. DNA of the CDR3: TGTGCCAGCACAACTACGACACAGGGGGGTATAGTCGAGCAGTTCTTC. Translation gives CASTTTTQGGIVEQFF.